The clone carrying this T cell receptor (beta chain) was recorded once. Its antigen is currently unknown. These data originate in a study of CD8 T cells in ankylosing spondylitis. Study-wide results and limits: Some of these motif variants have turned up before, in reports on reactive arthritis synovial fluid and blood.

Quantitative 5'-RACE with molecular barcodes produced the TCR beta libraries. TCRdb used MiXCR to reprocess the 5' RACE reads, holding one entry per CDR3 protein. This sample carries about 360,000 distinct CDR3 sequences, 14% to 15% of them seen once, and the ten largest clones take approximately 0.99%. Specimen: blood, either unsorted or a sorted T cell fraction (not recorded which). This sequence originates from a male donor with ankylosing spondylitis or in good health (not recorded which).

CDR3 protein: CASRRTGLGEKLFF. The CDR3 DNA sequence: TGTGCCAGCAGAAGGACAGGGCTAGGAGAAAAACTGTTTTTT. The chain uses TRBV12-3 or TRBV12-4 and TRBJ1-4, with 8 bases fitting TRBD1. There are 14 residues in the CDR3. V was pared by 6 bases and J by 8 bases, with 8 bases of the junction left unmatched.